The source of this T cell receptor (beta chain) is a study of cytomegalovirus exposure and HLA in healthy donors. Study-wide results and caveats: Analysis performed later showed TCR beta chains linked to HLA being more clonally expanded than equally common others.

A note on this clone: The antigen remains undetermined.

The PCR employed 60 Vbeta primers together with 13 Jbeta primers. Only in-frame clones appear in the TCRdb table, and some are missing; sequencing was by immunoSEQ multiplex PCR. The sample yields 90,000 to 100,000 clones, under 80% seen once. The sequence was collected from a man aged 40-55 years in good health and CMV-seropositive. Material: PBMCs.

This chain's CDR3 is CASSPPGLAIPSEQYF. CDR3 nucleotides: TGTGCCAGCAGCCCCCCGGGACTAGCGATCCCCTCCGAGCAGTACTTC. This sequence joins TRBV7-9 and TRBJ2-7, with 10 bases lining up with TRBD2. CDR3 size: 16 residues. The V gene end was trimmed by 5 bases and the J gene end by 6 bases; junction bases not matched to a gene: 13. Germline values: CDR1 SEHNR, CDR2 FQNEAQ (reference sequence).